This TCR beta chain emerged from a study of OX40 agonist ivuxolimab in advanced cancers. The assay was immunoSEQ multiplex PCR, and TCRdb's table has in-frame clones only and misses some. The profile covers 71,000 or so clones, with around 80% appearing a single time and 5% taken by the ten largest. The CDR3 contains 16 residues. Germline trimming cut 4 bases from V and 7 bases from J; bases unmatched to any gene: 10. Germline CDR1 reads SGHRS; CDR2 reads YFSETQ. The sequencing used CD4+ or CD8+ T cells sorted from blood, collected in a trial of the OX40 agonist ivuxolimab. This TCR was sampled from an adult with an advanced solid tumor such as melanoma, head and neck, liver or kidney cancer. This chain uses TRBV5-1 with TRBJ2-1; 11 bases agree with TRBD2. CDR3 loop: CASSTGNSGGANEQFF. The CDR3 nucleotides read TGCGCCAGCAGCACGGGCAATAGCGGGGGGGCGAATGAGCAGTTCTTC.